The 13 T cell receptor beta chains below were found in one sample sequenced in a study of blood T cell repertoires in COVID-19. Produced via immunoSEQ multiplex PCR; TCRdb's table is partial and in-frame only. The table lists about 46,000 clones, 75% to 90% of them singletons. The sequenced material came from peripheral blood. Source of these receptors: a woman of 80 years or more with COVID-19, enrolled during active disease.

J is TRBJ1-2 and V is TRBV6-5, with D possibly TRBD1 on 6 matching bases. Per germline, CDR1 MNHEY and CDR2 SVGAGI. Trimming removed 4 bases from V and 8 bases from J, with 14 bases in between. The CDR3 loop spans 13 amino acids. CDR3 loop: CASSWDTTGGYTF. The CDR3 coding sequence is TGTGCCAGCAGTTGGGACACGACGGGCGGCTACACCTTC.

The CDR3 here is CASKMDNLNTEAFF. The DNA for the CDR3 is TGTGCCAGCAAAATGGACAATCTGAACACTGAAGCTTTCTTT. The chain recombines TRBV2 with TRBJ1-1; D might be TRBD1 (5 bases). Between the trimmed V and J ends, which lost 7 bases and 0 bases, there was a span of 12 bases. This CDR3 has 14 amino acids. The germline V gene has CDR1 SNHLY and CDR2 FYNNEI.

This CDR3 reads CASSPRRQGEDTQYF. The CDR3 nucleotides read TGTGCCAGCTCACCACGTCGACAGGGGGAAGATACGCAGTATTTT. The V and J genes are TRBV18 and TRBJ2-3; TRBD1 agrees at 9 bases. This CDR3 region has 15 residues. Per the germline V gene, CDR1 is KGHSH and CDR2 is LQKENI. The J segment lost 5 bases and the V segment lost 1 base, leaving 4 bases of the junction unmatched.

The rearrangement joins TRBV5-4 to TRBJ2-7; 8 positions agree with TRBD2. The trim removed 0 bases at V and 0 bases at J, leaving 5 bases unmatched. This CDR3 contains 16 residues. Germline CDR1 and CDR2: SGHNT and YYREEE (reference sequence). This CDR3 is CASSLGGSGTSYEQYF. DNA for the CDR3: TGTGCCAGCAGCTTGGGGGGTAGCGGGACCTCCTACGAGCAGTACTTC.

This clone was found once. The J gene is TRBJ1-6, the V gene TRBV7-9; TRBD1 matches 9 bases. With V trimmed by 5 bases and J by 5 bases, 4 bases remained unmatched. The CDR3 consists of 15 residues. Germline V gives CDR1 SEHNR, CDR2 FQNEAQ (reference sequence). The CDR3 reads CASSLRTGDNSPLHF. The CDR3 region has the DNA TGTGCCAGCAGCCTAAGGACAGGGGATAATTCACCCCTCCACTTT.

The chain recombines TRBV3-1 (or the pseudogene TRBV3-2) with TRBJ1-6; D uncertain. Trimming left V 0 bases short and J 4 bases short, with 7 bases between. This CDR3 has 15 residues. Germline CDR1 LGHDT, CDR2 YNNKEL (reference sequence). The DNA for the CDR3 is TGTGCCAGCAGCCAAGACCTACCATATAATTCACCCCTCCACTTT. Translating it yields CASSQDLPYNSPLHF.

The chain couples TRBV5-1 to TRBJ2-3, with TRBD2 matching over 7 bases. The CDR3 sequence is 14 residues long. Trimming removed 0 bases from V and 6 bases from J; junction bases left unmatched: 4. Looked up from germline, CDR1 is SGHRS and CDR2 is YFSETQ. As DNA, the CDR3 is TGCGCCAGCAGCTTGGCCGGGACTAAGGATACGCAGTATTTT. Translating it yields CASSLAGTKDTQYF. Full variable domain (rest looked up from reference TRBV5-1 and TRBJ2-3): KAGVTQTPRYLIKTRGQQVTLSCSPISGHRSVSWYQQTPGQGLQFLFEYFSETQRNKGNFPGRFSGRQFSNSRSEMNVSTLELGDSALYLCASSLAGTKDTQYFGPGTRLTVL.

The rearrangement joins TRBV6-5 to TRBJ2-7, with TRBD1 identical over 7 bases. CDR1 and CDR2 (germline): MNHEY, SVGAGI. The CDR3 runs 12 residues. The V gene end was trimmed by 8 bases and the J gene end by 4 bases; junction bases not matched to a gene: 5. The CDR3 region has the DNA TGTGCCAGCCGGGGACAGAAATACGAGCAGTACTTC. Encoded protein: CASRGQKYEQYF.

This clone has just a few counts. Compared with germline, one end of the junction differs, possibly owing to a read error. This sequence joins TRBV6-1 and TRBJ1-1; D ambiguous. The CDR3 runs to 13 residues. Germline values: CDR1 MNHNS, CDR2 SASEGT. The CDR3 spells CASSETTSLPPSF. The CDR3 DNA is TGTGCCAGCAGTGAAACGACATCCTTACCACCCAGCTTT.

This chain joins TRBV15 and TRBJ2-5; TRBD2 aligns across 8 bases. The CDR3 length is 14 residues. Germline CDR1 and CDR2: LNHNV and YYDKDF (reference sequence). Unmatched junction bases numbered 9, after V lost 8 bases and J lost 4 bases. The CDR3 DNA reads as TGTGCCACCCGAGTCAGCGGGAGTCGAGAGACCCAGTACTTC. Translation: CATRVSGSRETQYF.

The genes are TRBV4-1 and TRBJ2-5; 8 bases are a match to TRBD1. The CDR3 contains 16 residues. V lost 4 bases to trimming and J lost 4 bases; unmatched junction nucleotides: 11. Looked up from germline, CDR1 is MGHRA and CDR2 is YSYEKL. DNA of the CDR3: TGCGCCAGCAGCCGACCTTACGCCGGGACAGGAGAGACCCAGTACTTC. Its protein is CASSRPYAGTGETQYF.

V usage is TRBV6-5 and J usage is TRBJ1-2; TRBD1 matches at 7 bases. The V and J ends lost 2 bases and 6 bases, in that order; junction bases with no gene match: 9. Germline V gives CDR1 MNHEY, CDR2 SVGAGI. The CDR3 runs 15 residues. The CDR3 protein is CASSYRKGATDGYTF. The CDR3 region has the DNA TGTGCCAGCAGTTACCGGAAGGGGGCCACGGATGGCTACACCTTC.

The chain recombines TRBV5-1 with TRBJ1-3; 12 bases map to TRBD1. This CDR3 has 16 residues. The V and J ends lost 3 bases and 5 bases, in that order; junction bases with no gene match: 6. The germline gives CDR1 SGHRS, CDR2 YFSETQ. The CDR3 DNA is TGCGCCAGCAGCTACGCCGGGACAGGGGGCAGAAACACCATATATTTT. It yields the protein CASSYAGTGGRNTIYF.